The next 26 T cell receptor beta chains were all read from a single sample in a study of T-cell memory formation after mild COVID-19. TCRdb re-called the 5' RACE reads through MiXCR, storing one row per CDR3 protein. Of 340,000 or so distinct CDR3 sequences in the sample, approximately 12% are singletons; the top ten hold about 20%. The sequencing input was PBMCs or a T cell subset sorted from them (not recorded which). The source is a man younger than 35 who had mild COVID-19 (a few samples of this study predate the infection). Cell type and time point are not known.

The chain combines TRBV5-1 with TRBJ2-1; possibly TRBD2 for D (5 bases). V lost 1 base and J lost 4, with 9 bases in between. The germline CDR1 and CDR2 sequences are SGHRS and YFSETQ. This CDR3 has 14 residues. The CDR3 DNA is TGCGCCAGCAGCTTGCGACGGGGTTACAATGAGCAGTTCTTC. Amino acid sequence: CASSLRRGYNEQFF.

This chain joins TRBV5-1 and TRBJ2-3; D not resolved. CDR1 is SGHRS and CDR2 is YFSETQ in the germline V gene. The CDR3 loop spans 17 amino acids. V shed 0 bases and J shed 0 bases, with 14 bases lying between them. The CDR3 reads CASSLGPESASTDTQYF. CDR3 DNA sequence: TGCGCCAGCAGCTTGGGGCCGGAGAGTGCTAGCACAGATACGCAGTATTTT.

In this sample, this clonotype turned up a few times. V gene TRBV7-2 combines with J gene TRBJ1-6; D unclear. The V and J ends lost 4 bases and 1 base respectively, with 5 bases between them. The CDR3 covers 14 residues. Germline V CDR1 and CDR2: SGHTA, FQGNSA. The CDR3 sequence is CASSSGSYNSPLHF. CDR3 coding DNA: TGTGCCAGCAGCTCCGGGTCCTATAATTCACCCCTCCACTTT.

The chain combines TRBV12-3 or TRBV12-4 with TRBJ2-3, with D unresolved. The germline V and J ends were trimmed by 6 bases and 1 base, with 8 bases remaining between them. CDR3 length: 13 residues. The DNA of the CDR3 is TGTGCCAGCAGCCTACGGCGCACAGATACGCAGTATTTT. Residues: CASSLRRTDTQYF.

The DNA for the CDR3 is TGCAGTGCTAGAGATACAGCTGGATATGGCTACACCTTC. It is translated as CSARDTAGYGYTF. The chain links TRBV20-1 to TRBJ1-2, with no clear D. Trimming shortened V by 0 bases and J by 5 bases, and 10 bases separated the two germline ends. CDR3 length equals 13 residues. Looked up from germline, CDR1 is DFQATT and CDR2 is SNEGSKA (reference sequence).

The CDR3 bases are TGTGCCAGCACTTTTACCCGGGACACGTATGGGCAGCCCCAGCATTTT. Translating it yields CASTFTRDTYGQPQHF. This chain uses TRBV28 with TRBJ1-5, with D maybe TRBD1 (6 bases). CDR3 length: 16 amino acids. Germline loops: CDR1 MDHEN, CDR2 SYDVKM. With 7 bases removed from V and 7 bases from J, the gap between germline ends came to 23 bases.

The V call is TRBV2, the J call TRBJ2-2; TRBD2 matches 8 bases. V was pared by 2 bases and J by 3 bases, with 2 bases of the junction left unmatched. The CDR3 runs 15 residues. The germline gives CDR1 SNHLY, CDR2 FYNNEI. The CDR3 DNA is TGTGCCAGCAGTGAAAGCGGGGGATACACCGGGGAGCTGTTTTTT. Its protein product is CASSESGGYTGELFF.

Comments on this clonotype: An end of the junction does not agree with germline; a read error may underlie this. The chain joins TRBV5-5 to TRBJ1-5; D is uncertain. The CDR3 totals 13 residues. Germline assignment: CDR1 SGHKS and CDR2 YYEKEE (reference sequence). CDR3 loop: CASSLLGNKPQHF. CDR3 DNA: TGTGCCAGCAGCTTGTTAGGCAATAAGCCCCAGCATTTT.

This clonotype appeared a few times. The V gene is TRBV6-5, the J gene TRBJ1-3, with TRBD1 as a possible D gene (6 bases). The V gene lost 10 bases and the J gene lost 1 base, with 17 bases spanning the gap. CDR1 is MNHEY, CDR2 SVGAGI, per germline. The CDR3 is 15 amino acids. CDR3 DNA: TGTGCCACCGCCGACAGCAGGGGATCTGGAAACACCATATATTTT. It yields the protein CATADSRGSGNTIYF.

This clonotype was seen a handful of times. CDR3 nucleotide sequence: TGTGCCAGCAGTTCGGGACCGGCCGAGCAGTACGTC. As protein: CASSSGPAEQYV. This chain joins TRBV7-9 and TRBJ2-7; either TRBD1 or TRBD2 may supply D (5 bases each). The CDR3 is 12 amino acids. CDR1 is SEHNR, CDR2 FQNEAQ, per germline (reference sequence). Trimming pared 6 bases from V and 6 bases from J, leaving 12 bases between.

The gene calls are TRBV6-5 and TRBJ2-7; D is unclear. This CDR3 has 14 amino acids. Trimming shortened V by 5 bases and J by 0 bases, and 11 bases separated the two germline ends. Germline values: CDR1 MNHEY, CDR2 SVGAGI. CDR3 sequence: CASSTQWDSYEQYV. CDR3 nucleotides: TGTGCCAGCAGTACACAGTGGGACTCCTACGAGCAGTACGTC.

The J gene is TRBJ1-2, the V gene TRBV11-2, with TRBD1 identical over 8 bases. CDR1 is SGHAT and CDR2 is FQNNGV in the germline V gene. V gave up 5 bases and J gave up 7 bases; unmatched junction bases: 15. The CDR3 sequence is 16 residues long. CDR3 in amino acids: CASSPLLRTGRGGYTF. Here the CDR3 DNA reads TGTGCCAGCAGCCCACTCCTTCGGACAGGGAGAGGTGGCTACACCTTC.

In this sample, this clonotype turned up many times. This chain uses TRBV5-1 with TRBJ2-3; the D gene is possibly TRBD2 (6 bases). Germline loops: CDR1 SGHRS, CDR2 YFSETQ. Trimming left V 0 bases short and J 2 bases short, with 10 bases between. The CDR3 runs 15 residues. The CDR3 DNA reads TGCGCCAGCAGCTTGGATCGGGGGTCCACAGATACGCAGTATTTT. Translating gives CASSLDRGSTDTQYF.

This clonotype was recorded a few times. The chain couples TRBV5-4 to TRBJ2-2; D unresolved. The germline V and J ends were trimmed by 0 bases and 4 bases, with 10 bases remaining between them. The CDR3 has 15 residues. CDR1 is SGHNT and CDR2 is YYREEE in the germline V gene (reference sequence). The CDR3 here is CASSLVGEPTGELFF. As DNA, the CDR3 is TGTGCCAGCAGCTTGGTTGGAGAGCCCACCGGGGAGCTGTTTTTT.

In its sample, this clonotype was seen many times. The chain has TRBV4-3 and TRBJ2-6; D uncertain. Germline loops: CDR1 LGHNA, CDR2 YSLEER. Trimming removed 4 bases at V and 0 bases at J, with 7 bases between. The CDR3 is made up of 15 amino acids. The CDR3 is CASSPVGSGANVLTF. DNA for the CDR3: TGCGCCAGCAGCCCCGTGGGCTCTGGGGCCAACGTCCTGACTTTC.

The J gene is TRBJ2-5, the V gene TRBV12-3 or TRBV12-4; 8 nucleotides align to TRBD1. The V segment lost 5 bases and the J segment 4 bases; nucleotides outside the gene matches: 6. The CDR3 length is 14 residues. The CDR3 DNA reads TGTGCCAGCAGTGGACAGGGAGGCGGAGAGACCCAGTACTTC. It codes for CASSGQGGGETQYF.

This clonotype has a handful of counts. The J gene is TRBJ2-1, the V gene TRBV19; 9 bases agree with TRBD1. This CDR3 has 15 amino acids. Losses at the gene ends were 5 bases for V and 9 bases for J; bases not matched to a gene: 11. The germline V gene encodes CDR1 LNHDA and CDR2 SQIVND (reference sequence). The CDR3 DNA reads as TGTGCCAGTAGTGCCGCTCGGGGACAGGGTGCTGAGCAGTTCTTC. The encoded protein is CASSAARGQGAEQFF.

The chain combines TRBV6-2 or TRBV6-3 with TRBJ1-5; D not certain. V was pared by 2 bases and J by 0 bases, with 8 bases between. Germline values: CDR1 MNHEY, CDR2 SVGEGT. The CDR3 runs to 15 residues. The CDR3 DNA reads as TGTGCCAGCAGTTACGGCGGGTTTAGCAATCAGCCCCAGCATTTT. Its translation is CASSYGGFSNQPQHF.

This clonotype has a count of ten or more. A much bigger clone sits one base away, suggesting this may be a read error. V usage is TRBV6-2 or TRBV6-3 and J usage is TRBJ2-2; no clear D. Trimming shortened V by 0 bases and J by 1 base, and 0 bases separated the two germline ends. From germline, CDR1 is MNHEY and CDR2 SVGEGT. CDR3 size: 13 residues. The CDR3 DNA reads TGTGCCAGCAGTTACTCGAACACCGGGGAGCTGTTTTTT. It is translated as CASSYSNTGELFF.

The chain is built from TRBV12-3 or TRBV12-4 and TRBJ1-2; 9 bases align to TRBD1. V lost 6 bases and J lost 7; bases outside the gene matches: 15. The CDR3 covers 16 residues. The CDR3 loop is CASSSPGGTGTVGYTF. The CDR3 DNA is TGTGCCAGCAGCTCTCCGGGTGGGACAGGGACGGTTGGCTACACCTTC.

The CDR3 here is CATSRGQGGEQFF. The CDR3 nucleotides read TGTGCCACCAGCAGGGGACAGGGAGGTGAGCAGTTCTTC. The V call is TRBV15, the J call TRBJ2-1; TRBD1 aligns across 9 bases. J gave up 9 bases and V 3 bases, and 3 bases lay outside the gene matches. CDR1 is LNHNV and CDR2 is YYDKDF in the germline V gene (reference sequence). The CDR3 spans 13 residues.

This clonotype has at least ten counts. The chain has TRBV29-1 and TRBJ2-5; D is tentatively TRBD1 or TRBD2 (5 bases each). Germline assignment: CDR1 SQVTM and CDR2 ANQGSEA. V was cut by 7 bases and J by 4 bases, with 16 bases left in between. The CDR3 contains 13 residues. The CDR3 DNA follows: TGCAGCGCCGGGGCCGAGGAGTTAGAGACCCAGTACTTC. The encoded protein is CSAGAEELETQYF.

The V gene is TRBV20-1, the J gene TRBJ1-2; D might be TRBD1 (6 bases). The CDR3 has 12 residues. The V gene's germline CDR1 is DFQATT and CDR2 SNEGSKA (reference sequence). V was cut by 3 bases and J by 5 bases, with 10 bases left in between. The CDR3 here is CSARDSPYGYTF. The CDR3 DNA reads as TGCAGTGCTAGGGACAGTCCTTATGGCTACACCTTC.

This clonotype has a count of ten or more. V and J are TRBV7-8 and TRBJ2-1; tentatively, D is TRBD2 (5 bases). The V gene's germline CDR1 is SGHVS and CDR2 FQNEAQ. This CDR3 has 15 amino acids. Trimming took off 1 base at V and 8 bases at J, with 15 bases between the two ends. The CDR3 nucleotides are TGTGCCAGCAGCTTAGGGACTTCGAGGTCCCATGAGCAGTTCTTC. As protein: CASSLGTSRSHEQFF. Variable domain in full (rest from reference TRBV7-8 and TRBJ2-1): GAGVSQSPRYKVAKRGQDVALRCDPISGHVSLFWYQQALGQGPEFLTYFQNEAQLDKSGLPSDRFFAERPEGSVSTLKIQRTQQEDSAVYLCASSLGTSRSHEQFFGPGTRLTVL.

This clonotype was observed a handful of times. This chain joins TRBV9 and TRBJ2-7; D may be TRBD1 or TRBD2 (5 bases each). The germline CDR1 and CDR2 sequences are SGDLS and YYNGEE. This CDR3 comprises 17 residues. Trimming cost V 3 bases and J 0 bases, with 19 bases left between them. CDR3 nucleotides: TGTGCCAGCAGCGAGAGTTCCTCGGGGCCGATCTCCTACGAGCAGTACTTC. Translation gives CASSESSSGPISYEQYF.

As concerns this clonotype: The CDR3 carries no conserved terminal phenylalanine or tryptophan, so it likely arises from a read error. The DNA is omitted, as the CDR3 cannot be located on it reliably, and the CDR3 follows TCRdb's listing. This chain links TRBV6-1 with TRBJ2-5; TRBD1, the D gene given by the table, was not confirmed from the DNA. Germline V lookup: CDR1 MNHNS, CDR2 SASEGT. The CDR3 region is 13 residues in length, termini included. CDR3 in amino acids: CASSDALRTPARI.